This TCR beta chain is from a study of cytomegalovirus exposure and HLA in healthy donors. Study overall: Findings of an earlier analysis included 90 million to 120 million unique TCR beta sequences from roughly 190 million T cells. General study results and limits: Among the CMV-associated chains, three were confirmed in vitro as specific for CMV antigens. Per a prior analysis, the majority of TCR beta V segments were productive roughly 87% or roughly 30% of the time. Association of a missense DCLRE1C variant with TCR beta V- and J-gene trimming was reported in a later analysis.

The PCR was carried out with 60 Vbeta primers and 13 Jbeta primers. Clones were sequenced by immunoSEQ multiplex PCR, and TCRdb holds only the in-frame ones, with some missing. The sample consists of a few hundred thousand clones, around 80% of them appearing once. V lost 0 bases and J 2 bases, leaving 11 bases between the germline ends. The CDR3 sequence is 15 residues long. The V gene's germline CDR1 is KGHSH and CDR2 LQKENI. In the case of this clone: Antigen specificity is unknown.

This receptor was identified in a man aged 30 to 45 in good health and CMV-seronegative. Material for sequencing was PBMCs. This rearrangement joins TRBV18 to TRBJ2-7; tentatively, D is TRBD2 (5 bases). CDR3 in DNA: TGTGCCAGCTCACCACCGGAGGCCCGAGCCTACGAGCAGTACTTC. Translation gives CASSPPEARAYEQYF.